This T cell receptor beta chain comes out of a study of shared clonotypes between healthy human individuals. Study-wide points: The study found about 5.1% of naive CD4 clonotypes shared across four donors.

Naive CD8 cells lacked CD45RO, underwent positive selection for CCR7 and left out terminally differentiated effector memory CD45RA+ cells. Each donor was a Caucasian adult residing in Nashville, Tennessee. CDR1 and CDR2 (germline): PRHDT, FYEKMQ (reference sequence). This CDR3 region has 17 residues. Trimming shortened V by 5 bases and J by 4 bases, and 21 bases separated the two germline ends. Produced via immunoSEQ multiplex PCR; TCRdb's table is partial and in-frame only. This repertoire shows under 2,000,000 clones, 85% to 95% found once; its top ten account for around 1.2%. About this clone: Its target is unknown.

This clonotype originated in a man aged 18 to 30 in good health. Sequences were obtained from naive CD8+ T cells sorted from blood. The chain joins TRBV13 to TRBJ2-1, with a weak D call TRBD1 (7 bases). CDR3 DNA: TGTGCCAGCAGCCCCGGGGGCGGGCAGGGGGATTACAATGAGCAGTTCTTC. Protein: CASSPGGGQGDYNEQFF.